This TCR beta chain was recovered during a study of T-cell reconstitution after alpha-beta-depleted transplantation in children. The TCRbeta library incorporated unique molecular identifiers. TCRdb recomputed calls from the PCR reads with MiXCR, one row per CDR3 protein. Counted here are about 1,000,000 distinct CDR3 sequences, roughly 29% occurring once; the ten biggest clones make up roughly 27%. This clonotype was counted between two and nine times. Its antigen is unidentified. Study results and limitations: From surviving recipient T cells and thymic progenitors came the high day-60 TCRbeta diversity observed in some patients. Several hundred rapidly expanded clones from non-depleted graft cells reportedly supplied alpha-beta T cells about two months post-transplant. One year after transplant, T-cell counts and diversity came mostly from newly produced T cells.

Germline CDR1 is DFQATT and CDR2 is SNEGSKA (reference sequence). Trimming cost V 6 bases and J 3 bases; bases outside gene matches: 9. The CDR3 consists of 14 residues. The V call is TRBV20-1, the J call TRBJ1-2; TRBD1 matches 8 bases. The origin of this receptor is a boy under two years old who had a stem cell transplant for SCID, so the T cells may come from the graft donor. The specimen comprised PBMCs, mostly from graft donor cells, sampled 360 days after TCRalphabeta/CD19-depleted stem cell transplant. The CDR3 loop reads CSAQATGADYGYTF. The CDR3 region has the DNA TGCAGTGCCCAAGCGACAGGGGCAGACTATGGCTACACCTTC.